The sequence of this T cell receptor beta chain was determined in a study of blood T cells in healthy people across ages. A second PCR of about 7 to 11 cycles used a sample-barcoded 5' primer and a J-beta primer mix. TCRdb ran MiXCR on the 5' RACE reads and lists one entry per CDR3 protein. This sample yields some 800,000 distinct CDR3 sequences, of which around a quarter are seen a single time; 3% to 4.5% belongs to the top ten. CDR1 DFQATT and CDR2 SNEGSKA come from the germline V gene (reference sequence). The CDR3 extends over 16 amino acids. V was shortened by 0 bases and J by 2 bases, with 14 bases between the two germline ends. Another study also made use of these data, one on T cells of mothers and their children. From that second work: A few healthy Caucasian mothers and their six children were the donors.

The sequenced material came from blood. This receptor was taken from a boy younger than 18 in good health. The genes are TRBV20-1 and TRBJ2-1; maybe TRBD2 (6 bases). The CDR3 loop reads CSARDGVGRAYNEQFF. Written as DNA, the CDR3 is TGCAGTGCTAGAGATGGGGTCGGGAGAGCCTACAATGAGCAGTTCTTC.